This is a list of T cell receptor beta chains from one sample in a study of control samples from healthy donors and cancer patients. Sequenced by immunoSEQ multiplex PCR; TCRdb stores in-frame clones only, minus some. The sample yields approximately 160,000 clones, more than 85% seen once. Material for sequencing was blood. The receptors derive from a woman younger than 45 in good health. Both conserved end residues are part of each CDR3. Fields, in order: V gene, D gene, CDR3 protein. D genes are given only for firm matches.

>TRBV6-1|-
CASSEERGNYGYTF
>TRBV6-2/TRBV6-3|-
CASSYAGIAKNIQYF
>TRBV28|TRBD2
CASSGLAGAIPTDTQYF
>TRBV7-9|-
CASSLGDASDTQYF
>TRBV18|TRBD2
CASSPPAGVLSGELFF
>TRBV6-5|-
CASSLGTGELFF
>TRBV5-4|-
CASSLTGLQETQYF
>TRBV6-4|-
CASSVSDSTGELFF
>TRBV6-5|-
CVSSQGDLNTIYF
>TRBV6-1|-
CASSEGGQGVNIQYF
>TRBV19|TRBD1
CASSIDGTGNRAFF
>TRBV30|-
CAWSPIRQYTEAFF
>TRBV5-4|TRBD2
CASSSPREGTNEQYF
>TRBV6-5|TRBD2
CASSYRLAGYNEQFF
>TRBV11-3|TRBD2
CASSQGTVTSGKETQYF
>TRBV6-1|TRBD2
CASSENLLAGVTEQFF
>TRBV3-1/TRBV3-2|-
CASSSYGVGYTF
>TRBV18|-
CASSPEADTQYF
>TRBV28|-
CASSLGYAGSEQFF
>TRBV5-4|TRBD1
CASSSPGQGAWDEQFF
>TRBV7-3|-
CASSYTGNNSPLHF
>TRBV11-2|TRBD2
CASSSSGLAREQYF
>TRBV4-2|-
CASSADGGLSYEQYF
>TRBV19|-
CASGDDRSSGNTIYF
>TRBV11-2|-
CASSLGRDGYTF
>TRBV5-6|TRBD1
CASSRIGQGNTGELFF
>TRBV11-3|TRBD2
CASSPPQGLAGVGNEQFF
>TRBV7-9|-
CASSLRGPAFFYEQYF